The 23 T cell receptor beta chains in this list originate from one sample, sequenced in a study of blood T cell repertoires in COVID-19. Produced via immunoSEQ multiplex PCR; TCRdb's table is partial and in-frame only. The profile covers approximately 140,000 clones, with 65% to 85% appearing a single time and less than 9% taken by the ten largest. What was sequenced was peripheral blood. All receptors come from a man younger than 45 with COVID-19, enrolled during active disease.

The chain combines TRBV7-3 with TRBJ2-3; the match to TRBD2 covers 7 bases. J gave up 1 base and V 2 bases, and 3 bases lay outside the gene matches. This CDR3 region has 15 residues. The germline gives CDR1 SGHTA, CDR2 FQGTGA. CDR3 residues: CASSLGGSGTDTQYF. As DNA, the CDR3 is TGTGCCAGCAGCTTAGGCGGGAGTGGCACAGATACGCAGTATTTT.

The chain employs TRBV27 and TRBJ1-3; D not certain. The V gene's germline CDR1 is MNHEY and CDR2 SMNVEV (reference sequence). The V end lost 5 bases, the J end lost 0 bases, and 8 bases lay between the germline ends. This CDR3 has 14 amino acids. The CDR3 protein is CASSPRPSGNTIYF. The CDR3 nucleotides are TGTGCCAGCAGTCCCCGTCCCTCTGGAAACACCATATATTTT.

The chain recombines TRBV3-1 (or the pseudogene TRBV3-2) with TRBJ1-5, with D uncertain. CDR3 length: 14 amino acids. Germline CDR1 reads LGHDT; CDR2 reads YNNKEL (reference sequence). V was trimmed by 1 base and J by 0 bases, leaving 4 bases between them. The CDR3 protein is CASSQGHSNQPQHF. The CDR3 DNA reads TGTGCCAGCAGCCAAGGGCATAGCAATCAGCCCCAGCATTTT.

This chain uses TRBV4-2 with TRBJ2-7, with D hard to call. V lost 6 bases and J 2 bases, leaving 14 bases between the germline ends. The germline V gene encodes CDR1 LGHNA and CDR2 YNFKEQ. The CDR3 sequence is 14 residues long. CDR3: CASSKDRSAYEQYF. As DNA, the CDR3 is TGTGCCAGCAGTAAGGATCGGAGTGCCTACGAGCAGTACTTC.

The chain carries TRBV21-1 and TRBJ1-2. TRBV21-1 is designated a pseudogene. The CDR3 is 15 amino acids. The chain's CDR3 is CASSKVGGAYHGYTF. CDR3 sequence (DNA): TGTGCCAGCAGCAAAGTTGGGGGGGCCTACCATGGCTACACCTTC.

The chain links TRBV21-1 to TRBJ2-7; the table's D call, TRBD2, was not checked against the DNA. TRBV21-1 is flagged as a pseudogene. This CDR3 region has 20 residues. The DNA of the CDR3 is TGTGCCAGCAGCCACCGTACGTCAGAGGGTCTGTCCCCTTCCTTCTACGAGCAGTACTTC. Protein sequence: CASSHRTSEGLSPSFYEQYF.

This clone was observed once. The chain combines TRBV11-2 with TRBJ2-1; 7 positions agree with TRBD1. The CDR3 has 21 amino acids. Unmatched junction bases numbered 32, after V lost 6 bases and J lost 9 bases. Germline V CDR1 and CDR2: SGHAT, FQNNGV. CDR3 sequence: CASSSGQALLPGNPLRGEQFF. Here the CDR3 DNA reads TGTGCCAGCAGTTCTGGACAGGCTCTCTTGCCTGGTAATCCACTACGTGGTGAGCAGTTCTTC.

The chain couples TRBV28 to TRBJ1-2, with 10 bases aligning to TRBD1. CDR1 and CDR2 (germline): MDHEN, SYDVKM. Trimming at V came to 6 bases and at J to 3 bases, leaving 4 bases not matched to a gene. The CDR3 has 14 residues. In DNA, the CDR3 is TGTGCCAGCAGGGGGACAGGGGAGGACTATGGCTACACCTTC. Protein sequence: CASRGTGEDYGYTF.

The chain recombines TRBV6-5 with TRBJ1-1; D call uncertain. The V and J ends lost 0 bases and 0 bases respectively, with 2 bases between them. The CDR3 spans 13 residues. CDR1 and CDR2 from the germline V gene are MNHEY and SVGAGI. The CDR3 DNA reads as TGTGCCAGCAGTTACTCCGTGAACACTGAAGCTTTCTTT. It yields the protein CASSYSVNTEAFF.

V gene TRBV14 combines with J gene TRBJ2-3, with a weak D call TRBD2 (5 bases). The CDR3 contains 16 residues. V was shortened by 3 bases and J by 2 bases, with 15 bases between the two germline ends. Germline V gene lookup returns CDR1 SGHDN and CDR2 FVKESK. CDR3 sequence (DNA): TGTGCCAGCAGCCAGGGTCTCCAGCGGTCCACAGATACGCAGTATTTT. It encodes CASSQGLQRSTDTQYF.

The chain employs TRBV19 and TRBJ2-1; weak D call: TRBD2 (5 bases). This CDR3 comprises 15 residues. Deletions cut 3 bases from V and 0 bases from J, with 9 bases between. Germline CDR1 and CDR2: LNHDA and SQIVND (reference sequence). The CDR3, as DNA: TGTGCCAGTAGTATCGCGGGTTACTCCTACAATGAGCAGTTCTTC. Its protein is CASSIAGYSYNEQFF.

The chain combines TRBV2 with TRBJ1-5; no clear D gene. Germline CDR1 SNHLY, CDR2 FYNNEI. The V and J ends lost 2 bases and 3 bases respectively, with 14 bases between them. The CDR3 runs 16 residues. CDR3 amino acids: CASSERLQSPNQPQHF. Written as DNA, the CDR3 is TGTGCCAGCAGTGAAAGGTTACAGTCGCCCAATCAGCCCCAGCATTTT.

The sample holds many counts of this clone. V and J are TRBV14 and TRBJ2-1, with 10 bases that match TRBD1. The J segment lost 6 bases and the V segment lost 0 bases, leaving 17 bases of the junction unmatched. Germline-derived CDR1 and CDR2 are SGHDN and FVKESK. CDR3 length equals 20 residues. The CDR3 is CASSQERLGPGQGRTNEQFF. CDR3 nucleotides: TGTGCCAGCAGCCAAGAAAGACTTGGGCCGGGACAGGGGCGCACCAATGAGCAGTTCTTC.

The rearrangement uses TRBV16 and TRBJ2-5, with D unresolved. Germline assignment: CDR1 KGHSY and CDR2 FQNENV. This CDR3 has 11 amino acids. The V and J ends lost 4 bases and 4 bases respectively, with 4 bases between them. CDR3: CASSPRETQYF. The CDR3 coding sequence is TGTGCCAGCAGCCCTCGAGAGACCCAGTACTTC.

This clone turned up a few times. CDR3 region: CASSLSSSGSPDTQYF. The CDR3 DNA reads as TGCGCCAGCAGCTTGTCGTCTAGCGGGAGTCCAGATACGCAGTATTTT. This sequence joins TRBV5-1 and TRBJ2-3, with 10 bases matching TRBD2. V gave up 1 base and J gave up 4 bases; unmatched junction bases: 6. Per germline, CDR1 SGHRS and CDR2 YFSETQ. The CDR3 is 16 residues long.

V and J are TRBV28 and TRBJ1-5, with D uncertain. Looked up from germline, CDR1 is MDHEN and CDR2 is SYDVKM. The CDR3 contains 16 residues. V lost 4 bases and J 2 bases, leaving 15 bases between the germline ends. The CDR3 bases are TGTGCCAGCAGTTCCTCCAGCGCCAGTCGCAATCAGCCCCAGCATTTT. Translation gives CASSSSSASRNQPQHF.

Only a few counts were recorded for this clone. The V and J genes are TRBV5-1 and TRBJ1-2, with TRBD1 identical over 12 bases. J gave up 7 bases and V 0 bases, and 4 bases lay outside the gene matches. Germline assignment: CDR1 SGHRS and CDR2 YFSETQ. This CDR3 contains 15 residues. The CDR3 here is CASSLEGQGASGYTF. DNA of the CDR3: TGCGCCAGCAGCTTGGAGGGACAGGGGGCTTCTGGCTACACCTTC.

This chain connects TRBV11-2 to TRBJ2-1; TRBD2 aligns across 7 bases. The ends lost 5 bases at V and 9 bases at J; junction bases unmatched: 7. In germline, CDR1 is SGHAT, CDR2 FQNNGV. There are 13 residues in the CDR3. The CDR3 reads CASSHGLELEQFF. The CDR3 region has the DNA TGTGCCAGCAGCCATGGACTAGAACTTGAGCAGTTCTTC.

DNA of the CDR3: TGTGCCAGCAGCTTAGCAAGGGGGAGTACCTATGGCTACACCTTC. It specifies CASSLARGSTYGYTF. This chain links TRBV7-2 with TRBJ1-2; possible D gene TRBD1, 6 bases. Germline V gives CDR1 SGHTA, CDR2 FQGNSA. The CDR3 loop spans 15 amino acids. Between the trimmed V and J ends, which lost 0 bases and 4 bases, there was a span of 12 bases.

The chain employs TRBV29-1 and TRBJ2-1; 7 nucleotides line up with TRBD1. Germline V gives CDR1 SQVTM, CDR2 ANQGSEA. The CDR3 runs 13 residues. V lost 2 bases, J lost 3 bases, and 1 base stayed unmatched. CDR3 DNA sequence: TGCAGCGTTGAACCAGGGGGCTACAATGAGCAGTTCTTC. Translation gives CSVEPGGYNEQFF.

The chain uses TRBV28 and TRBJ1-1; D call uncertain. This CDR3 is built from 13 residues. The germline V gene has CDR1 MDHEN and CDR2 SYDVKM. Trimming removed 2 bases from V and 1 base from J, with 5 bases in between. The chain's CDR3 is CASSLIQNTEAFF. The CDR3 DNA is TGTGCCAGCAGTTTAATACAGAACACTGAAGCTTTCTTT.

The chain is built from TRBV12-3 or TRBV12-4 and TRBJ1-5; no clear D gene. The CDR3 extends over 13 amino acids. V gave up 4 bases and J gave up 2 bases, with 6 bases separating them. The CDR3 region is CASSSAGNQPQHF. DNA of the CDR3: TGTGCCAGCAGTTCCGCAGGCAATCAGCCCCAGCATTTT.

The chain joins TRBV5-6 to TRBJ2-7; the D is unclear. The CDR3 has 15 amino acids. The germline V gene encodes CDR1 SGHDT and CDR2 YYEEEE. Trimming stripped 2 bases from V and 2 bases from J, with 14 bases between. The CDR3 region is CASSFLRTSPYEQYF. In DNA form, the CDR3 reads TGTGCCAGCAGCTTCCTAAGAACCTCTCCCTACGAGCAGTACTTC.